This T cell receptor beta chain was obtained from a study of post-analysis software for immune sequencing data. Study-level background: Clinical courses comprised relapsing-remitting, secondary progressive and progressive-relapsing multiple sclerosis.

This CDR3 is 18 amino acids long. After removal of 4 bases from V and 7 bases from J, the junction contained 11 bases not matched to a gene. Germline V gene data show CDR1 as SGHRS and CDR2 as YFSETQ. This clonotype was recorded once. Its antigen remains unidentified. The study's findings and limits: With TRBV5-6, TRBV5-1 and TRBV20-1 included, a handful of TRBV segments were more frequent in patients than in controls.

The library was made from cDNA and included unique molecular identifiers. TCRdb reprocessed the PCR reads with MiXCR, giving one entry per CDR3 protein. The sample gives approximately 660,000 distinct CDR3 sequences, 55% to 70% of which show up once; about 11% is in the top ten. The chain carries TRBV5-1 and TRBJ2-1, with 16 nucleotides matching TRBD2. The sequenced sample consisted of blood. The sequence came from a girl aged 2 to 10 with multiple sclerosis. This chain's CDR3 is CASSPGTSGGASSNEQFF. The CDR3 DNA reads as TGCGCCAGCAGCCCCGGGACTAGCGGGGGGGCCAGTAGTAATGAGCAGTTCTTC.